A selection of T cell receptor beta chains follows, all from one sample in a study of CD8 T cells in ankylosing spondylitis. TCRdb called the 5' RACE reads again in MiXCR, with one record for every CDR3 protein. This sample has around 300,000 distinct CDR3 sequences, with 20% found just once. The specimen sequenced was blood, either unsorted or a sorted T cell fraction (not recorded which). The origin of the receptors is a female donor with ankylosing spondylitis or in good health (not recorded which). Each CDR3 is given with its conserved first and last residue.

j_call | v_call | cdr3_aa
TRBJ2-3 | TRBV12-3/TRBV12-4 | CASSFRGIVADTQYF
TRBJ2-5 | TRBV3-1 | CASSQVTASETQYF
TRBJ2-3 | TRBV20-1 | CSARDHSGTADTQYF
TRBJ2-5 | TRBV3-1 | CASSQGLAAQETQYF
TRBJ1-5 | TRBV6-1 | CASSRGQVLGQPQHF
TRBJ2-3 | TRBV10-3 | CAISEEGLAGDTQYF
TRBJ2-6 | TRBV6-2/TRBV6-3 | CASSDYTPQGSGANVLTF
TRBJ2-5 | TRBV6-5 | CASSYELSVWETQYF
TRBJ2-7 | TRBV20-1 | CSAPDRGPQYEQYF
TRBJ2-7 | TRBV20-1 | CSAPTSGGSYEQYF
TRBJ2-1 | TRBV5-5 | CASSSYGYNEQFF
TRBJ2-5 | TRBV5-1 | CASSLVGQVVETQYF
TRBJ2-1 | TRBV7-2 | CASSFDFGNGEQFF
TRBJ2-3 | TRBV29-1 | CSAYLAGLNTQYF
TRBJ2-7 | TRBV29-1 | CSAGRGNSYEQYF
TRBJ2-2 | TRBV29-1 | CSVGIGTGGTGELFF
TRBJ2-7 | TRBV20-1 | CSARDQLSYEQYF
TRBJ2-5 | TRBV29-1 | CSVEVTSGLETQYF
TRBJ2-3 | TRBV7-2 | CASSAATSGRRTDTQYF
TRBJ2-5 | TRBV20-1 | CSAPTGVSETQYF
TRBJ2-4 | TRBV7-2 | CASSLGTGANIQYF
TRBJ2-2 | TRBV19 | CASSMAPGGELFF
TRBJ2-2 | TRBV9 | CASSPAGLRELFF
TRBJ1-1 | TRBV24-1 | CAELDTEAFF
TRBJ2-1 | TRBV6-5 | CASSYGGGVEQFF
TRBJ2-3 | TRBV20-1 | CSARVTDTQYF
TRBJ1-1 | TRBV30 | CAWSVSLISWFFF
TRBJ2-1 | TRBV28 | CASNKREGGQGEQFF